A selection of T cell receptor beta chains follows, all from one sample in a study of cytomegalovirus exposure and HLA in healthy donors. TCRdb keeps only in-frame clones here, not all; method: immunoSEQ multiplex PCR. In the table there are roughly 120,000 clones, 75% to 85% of which are singletons. The sample consisted of PBMCs. These receptors were taken from a male donor in good health and CMV-seronegative. Both conserved end residues are part of each CDR3. Size values are once, few and many counts, or a class for expanded clones, and some rows have none.

v_gene	j_gene	abundance	CDR3aa
TRBV19	TRBJ1-2	once	CASSFYRGFYGYTF
TRBV10-2	TRBJ1-5	.	CASSDLGITARTYQPQHF
TRBV5-5	TRBJ1-5	.	CASSFGRIMGNQPQHF
TRBV5-6	TRBJ2-7	.	CASSLVQGEHEQYF
TRBV5-1	TRBJ2-7	.	CASSPERSSYEQYF
TRBV6-5	TRBJ1-6	.	CASSYSNTGGNSPLHF
TRBV29-1	TRBJ2-5	once	CSVDRGVQETQYF
TRBV5-6	TRBJ2-2	.	CASSFPGLAGGYHTGELFF
TRBV7-2	TRBJ2-7	.	CASSLIGQAYEQYF
TRBV30	TRBJ1-4	.	CAWSPRDRVREKLFF
TRBV5-1	TRBJ2-6	once	CASTLYAGVSGANVLTF
TRBV27	TRBJ2-3	.	CASTDPGGRTDTQYF
TRBV4-3	TRBJ2-1	few	CASSQEGGNEQFF
TRBV28	TRBJ2-1	.	CASGRGKDNEQFF
TRBV29-1	TRBJ2-1	.	CSVINRDLEDEQFF
TRBV7-8	TRBJ1-1	.	CASTRANPGATEAFF
TRBV19	TRBJ2-1	.	CASSVSAGGYYNEQFF
TRBV7-9	TRBJ1-3	.	CASRRDRGSGNTIYF
TRBV5-4	TRBJ2-1	.	CASSFDPRVEQFF
TRBV6-5	TRBJ1-2	.	CASREIPNQNGYTF
TRBV19	TRBJ2-7	once	CASKASGQGGYEQYF
TRBV30	TRBJ1-1	.	CAWSPILRVNTEAFF
TRBV4-2	TRBJ1-5	.	CASSQDRGIQPQHF
TRBV6-4	TRBJ2-1	.	CASSLGTSGGPNEQFF
TRBV5-1	TRBJ1-3	few	CASSPTGFGGNTIYF
TRBV27	TRBJ1-2	.	CASSPDVGLNYGYTF
TRBV5-5	TRBJ2-1	.	CASSWSPGLAGTYNEQFF
TRBV5-1	TRBJ2-3	.	CASSGRGPSTDTQYF
TRBV30	TRBJ1-2	.	CAWTLGGTANYGYTF
TRBV5-4	TRBJ2-5	.	CASSPPVAGGAGETQYF
TRBV4-1	TRBJ2-7	once	CASSQAAGGPYEQYF
TRBV6-1	TRBJ2-2	.	CASSTGTGDTGELFF
TRBV7-9	TRBJ2-1	.	CSSSLLGGKGEQFF
TRBV7-6	TRBJ2-2	.	CASSLGTRLGNPTGELFF
TRBV6-1	TRBJ2-1	.	CASSSSESQFF
TRBV5-1	TRBJ1-5	.	CASSLGTEGWDQPQHF
TRBV11-2	TRBJ2-7	.	CATTLQPHSYEQYF
TRBV7-9	TRBJ1-2	.	CSSSLSNKFGYTF
TRBV2	TRBJ2-2	.	CASHGGGAGELFF
TRBV19	.	.	CASSISLAYNYEQYF
TRBV10-3	TRBJ2-2	once	CAISETSGLNTGELFF
TRBV7-9	TRBJ1-4	few	CSSSFLDNEKLFF
TRBV5-5	TRBJ2-7	.	CASSPDRGIHEQYF
TRBV5-5	TRBJ2-3	.	CASSLGLAGGTDTQYF
TRBV30	TRBJ2-3	.	CAWSVSSGDTQYF
TRBV11-2	TRBJ2-1	.	CASSPLAGGYNEQFF
TRBV7-6	TRBJ2-2	.	CASSLVRGVNTGELFF
TRBV5-8	TRBJ2-4	.	CASSLKGAAKNIQYF
TRBV7-6	TRBJ2-7	.	CASSAAGTAGHEQYF
TRBV27	TRBJ1-2	.	CASSPSSFNYGYTF
TRBV6-1	TRBJ1-2	.	CASSEAAGDYGYTF
TRBV19	TRBJ2-3	.	CASSISGGTDTQYF